Below are 16 T cell receptor beta chains sequenced from a single sample in a study of T cells in Graves' hyperthyroidism and ophthalmopathy. From RNA transcripts, TCR beta CDR3 regions were amplified. Using the HTBI primer set, a first-round RT-PCR was run on the TCR CDR3. Each CDR3 protein gets one entry after TCRdb re-called the multiplex PCR reads with MiXCR. The data show around 370,000 distinct CDR3 sequences, about 18% seen once. The source material was blood. The receptors were gathered from a man aged 18 to 29 with Graves' ophthalmopathy.

Many counts were recorded for this clonotype. This rearrangement joins TRBV12-3 or TRBV12-4 to TRBJ1-2; 7 bases map to TRBD1. The CDR3 is made up of 15 amino acids. With V trimmed by 5 bases and J by 4 bases, 10 bases remained unmatched. This CDR3 reads CASSASGGLGYGYTF. The CDR3 DNA follows: TGTGCCAGCAGTGCCTCAGGGGGTCTTGGCTATGGCTACACCTTC.

The chain is built from TRBV20-1 and TRBJ1-4, with D tentatively TRBD1 (5 bases). This CDR3 region has 14 residues. Germline CDR1 is DFQATT and CDR2 is SNEGSKA (reference sequence). The ends were cut back, 0 bases at V and 8 bases at J, with 13 bases in the middle. Here the CDR3 reads CSARDPGGSEKLFF. The CDR3 nucleotides are TGCAGTGCTAGAGATCCGGGGGGAAGCGAAAAACTGTTTTTT.

This clonotype was seen more than once but under ten times. The chain combines TRBV3-1 with TRBJ1-3; D gene unclear. V shed 1 base and J shed 4 bases, with 8 bases lying between them. Germline values: CDR1 LGHDT, CDR2 YNNKEL (reference sequence). This CDR3 spans 14 amino acids. CDR3 in amino acids: CASSQGGGGNTIYF. CDR3 nucleotide sequence: TGTGCCAGCAGCCAAGGTGGCGGGGGAAACACCATATATTTT.

This clonotype has at least ten counts. This chain connects TRBV6-2 or TRBV6-3 to TRBJ2-5, with 8 bases aligning to TRBD1. Losses at the gene ends were 2 bases for V and 1 base for J; bases not matched to a gene: 6. Germline-derived CDR1 and CDR2 are MNHEY and SVGEGT. The CDR3 covers 16 residues. Here the CDR3 reads CASSYPGQGIQETQYF. The CDR3 DNA reads as TGTGCCAGCAGTTACCCCGGACAGGGTATCCAAGAGACCCAGTACTTC.

This clonotype was seen a handful of times. The chain employs TRBV19 and TRBJ2-1; D is undetermined. V was cut by 5 bases and J by 4 bases, with 12 bases left in between. Germline values: CDR1 LNHDA, CDR2 SQIVND (reference sequence). The CDR3 extends over 14 amino acids. The CDR3 here is CASSSRAPYNEQFF. In DNA form, the CDR3 reads TGTGCCAGTAGTTCTCGGGCGCCTTACAATGAGCAGTTCTTC.

This clonotype occurred many times. The CDR3 spells CASSATGGTNEKLFF. In DNA form, the CDR3 reads TGTGCCAGCAGTGCGACAGGGGGGACTAATGAAAAACTGTTTTTT. The gene calls are TRBV27 and TRBJ1-4, with 9 bases matching TRBD1. In germline, CDR1 is MNHEY, CDR2 SMNVEV (reference sequence). V lost 5 bases, J lost 2 bases, and 3 bases stayed unmatched. The CDR3 loop spans 15 amino acids.

This clonotype was observed at least ten times. This chain connects TRBV9 to TRBJ1-2; D ambiguous. From germline, CDR1 is SGDLS and CDR2 YYNGEE. The V end was cut by 0 bases, the J end by 2 bases, with 11 bases between. The CDR3 contains 15 residues. Here the CDR3 DNA reads TGTGCCAGCAGCGTAGCCGAGGACGGGAACTATGGCTACACCTTC. Translating gives CASSVAEDGNYGYTF.

This clonotype came up many times. The chain combines TRBV11-2 with TRBJ1-1; D call uncertain. The CDR3 has 11 residues. Deletions cut 5 bases from V and 5 bases from J, with 6 bases between. CDR1 SGHAT and CDR2 FQNNGV come from the germline V gene. CDR3 protein: CASSPSTEAFF. The CDR3 DNA follows: TGTGCCAGCAGCCCTTCGACTGAAGCTTTCTTT.

This clonotype came up many times. The genes are TRBV18 and TRBJ1-2; D gene uncertain. CDR3 length equals 14 residues. V was shortened by 0 bases and J by 2 bases, with 7 bases between the two germline ends. Germline V CDR1 and CDR2: KGHSH, LQKENI. The chain's CDR3 is CASSPPLLNYGYTF. DNA of the CDR3: TGTGCCAGCTCACCACCGCTACTCAACTATGGCTACACCTTC.

This clonotype was observed many times. The chain joins TRBV20-1 to TRBJ2-7; 9 bases fit TRBD1. Germline CDR1 DFQATT, CDR2 SNEGSKA (reference sequence). V shed 3 bases and J 6 bases; nucleotides not matched to a gene: 9. This CDR3 is 14 amino acids long. CDR3 bases: TGCAGTGCTAGGGCGGAGGACAGGGGAGTCGAGCAGTACTTC. Its protein is CSARAEDRGVEQYF.

The chain recombines TRBV6-2 or TRBV6-3 with TRBJ2-1; 8 nucleotides line up with TRBD1. CDR3 length: 15 amino acids. Germline V CDR1 and CDR2: MNHEY, SVGEGT. Germline trimming cut 0 bases from V and 7 bases from J; bases unmatched to any gene: 5. This chain's CDR3 is CASSYSWTGRNEQFF. The CDR3 DNA reads TGTGCCAGCAGTTACTCTTGGACAGGGCGAAATGAGCAGTTCTTC.

J is TRBJ2-1 and V is TRBV29-1, with 9 bases aligning to TRBD1. CDR1 is SQVTM and CDR2 is ANQGSEA in the germline V gene. J was trimmed by 5 bases and V by 5 bases; bases with no gene match: 7. This CDR3 comprises 14 residues. This chain's CDR3 is CSVRGTGQDNEQFF. For the CDR3, the DNA is TGCAGCGTTAGGGGGACAGGGCAGGACAATGAGCAGTTCTTC.

This clonotype appeared many times. The chain links TRBV18 to TRBJ1-5; unclear D gene. Germline V gene sequence: CDR1 KGHSH, CDR2 LQKENI. The CDR3 is 15 amino acids. The V end was cut by 2 bases, the J end by 2 bases, with 10 bases between. This CDR3 reads CASSPALSGNQPQHF. Here the CDR3 DNA reads TGTGCCAGCTCACCAGCGCTGAGTGGCAATCAGCCCCAGCATTTT.

This clonotype has just a few counts. This chain links TRBV27 with TRBJ2-7; no clear D. Germline V lookup: CDR1 MNHEY, CDR2 SMNVEV (reference sequence). The CDR3 covers 15 residues. The V end was cut by 0 bases, the J end by 0 bases, with 9 bases between. This chain's CDR3 is CASSLSSLSSYEQYF. As DNA, the CDR3 is TGTGCCAGCAGTTTATCGTCTCTCAGCTCCTACGAGCAGTACTTC.

The chain recombines TRBV12-3 or TRBV12-4 with TRBJ2-5; D is unresolved. V was clipped by 5 bases and J by 7 bases, with 17 bases between them. The CDR3 consists of 14 residues. The CDR3 reads CASSPLQTRATQYF. Here the CDR3 DNA reads TGTGCCAGCAGTCCACTCCAGACCCGGGCGACCCAGTACTTC.

This clonotype turned up a few times. Possible read error: a much larger clone is one base away. This rearrangement joins TRBV7-3 to TRBJ2-5, with 7 nucleotides matching TRBD1. The CDR3 loop spans 16 amino acids. Looked up from germline, CDR1 is SGHTA and CDR2 is FQGTGA. V dropped 4 bases and J dropped 5; count of bases not matched to a gene: 13. Written as DNA, the CDR3 is TGTGCCAGCAGCTCCGGCGGCGAGGGGGCAGGGGAGACCCAGTACTTC. This sequence encodes CASSSGGEGAGETQYF.